Below, 10 T cell receptor beta chains from the same sample are listed, as sequenced in a study of shared clonotypes between healthy human individuals (dated by TCRdb to between 2020 and 2021). The library came from the immunoSEQ multiplex PCR assay. This immuneACCESS table, as held by TCRdb, lists in-frame sequences with V and J called but not all clones. Of the missing ones, under half trace to an unresolved V gene in checked studies; the others have no known cause. A total of about 2,500,000 clones appear in this sample, around nine tenths of them only once. The top ten clonotypes cover over 0.12% of the sample. Sequenced input: naive CD4+ T cells sorted from blood. The cell subset or site label corresponds to: CD45RA+ positively selected. These receptors were obtained from a man between 18 and 35 years old in good health.

This clone came up once. V is TRBV4-1 and J is TRBJ1-1; D ambiguous. Germline values: CDR1 MGHRA, CDR2 YSYEKL. The CDR3 extends over 14 amino acids. Deletions cut 7 bases from V and 1 base from J, with 13 bases between. The chain's CDR3 is CASKSNRENTEAFF. The CDR3 DNA sequence: TGCGCCAGCAAGAGCAACAGAGAGAACACTGAAGCTTTCTTT.

The chain couples TRBV2 to TRBJ2-2; D unclear. The CDR3 has 12 residues. The V end lost 6 bases, the J end lost 6 bases, and 8 bases lay between the germline ends. Germline values: CDR1 SNHLY, CDR2 FYNNEI. Here the CDR3 reads CASRVNPGELFF. In DNA, the CDR3 is TGTGCCAGCAGGGTTAACCCCGGGGAGCTGTTTTTT. The full variable domain, completed using reference TRBV2 and TRBJ2-2, is EPEVTQTPSHQVTQMGQEVILRCVPISNHLYFYWYRQILGQKVEFLVSFYNNEISEKSEIFDDQFSVERPDGSNFTLKIRSTKLEDSAMYFCASRVNPGELFFGEGSRLTVL.

V is TRBV6-6 and J is TRBJ2-3; D is unresolved. The CDR3 sequence is 15 residues long. Germline V CDR1 and CDR2: MNHNY, SVGAGI (reference sequence). Trimming left V 6 bases short and J 6 bases short, with 19 bases between. The CDR3 sequence: CASSELGSTGDTQYF. DNA of the CDR3: TGTGCCAGCAGCGAACTCGGGTCCACCGGGGATACGCAGTATTTT.

This clone was recorded once. The V and J genes are TRBV30 and TRBJ2-2, with D perhaps TRBD1 (5 bases). CDR1 and CDR2 (germline): GTSNPN, SVGIG (reference sequence). This CDR3 is built from 16 residues. V lost 4 bases and J lost 1, with 16 bases in between. CDR3 amino acids: CAWKFGQTLNTGELFF. In DNA form, the CDR3 reads TGTGCCTGGAAATTCGGACAAACCCTGAACACCGGGGAGCTGTTTTTT. Looking up the rest from reference TRBV30 and TRBJ2-2 gives the full variable domain: SQTIHQWPATLVQPVGSPLSLECTVEGTSNPNLYWYRQAAGRGLQLLFYSVGIGQISSEVPQNLSASRPQDRQFILSSKKLLLSDSGFYLCAWKFGQTLNTGELFFGEGSRLTVL.

A remark on this clone: This sample includes further DNA sequences coding for the same CDR3. V gene TRBV9 combines with J gene TRBJ2-3; D is undetermined. Between the trimmed V and J ends, which lost 0 bases and 3 bases, there was a span of 5 bases. The CDR3 sequence is 13 residues long. Germline V gene lookup returns CDR1 SGDLS and CDR2 YYNGEE. Here the CDR3 DNA reads TGTGCCAGCAGCGTAGTATCTACAGATACGCAGTATTTT. Its protein product is CASSVVSTDTQYF.

The chain couples TRBV6-4 to TRBJ2-1, with a possible D match to TRBD2 (6 bases). This CDR3 region has 11 residues. Germline V gene data show CDR1 as MRHNA and CDR2 as SNTAGT. Between the trimmed V and J ends, which lost 2 bases and 11 bases, there was a span of 7 bases. The CDR3 DNA reads as TGTGCCAGCAGTGACGGGGGGAAGCAGTTCTTC. Amino acid sequence: CASSDGGKQFF.

The V and J genes are TRBV6-4 and TRBJ2-1, with D perhaps matching TRBD2 (6 bases). From germline, CDR1 is MRHNA and CDR2 SNTAGT. The germline V and J ends were trimmed by 4 bases and 0 bases, with 13 bases remaining between them. The CDR3 spans 16 residues. This CDR3 reads CASSVEGESSYNEQFF. In DNA, the CDR3 is TGTGCCAGCAGTGTGGAGGGCGAAAGCTCCTACAATGAGCAGTTCTTC.

The chain combines TRBV11-2 with TRBJ2-3, with 13 nucleotides matching TRBD2. Germline V gene sequence: CDR1 SGHAT, CDR2 FQNNGV. Unmatched junction bases numbered 1, after V lost 4 bases and J lost 0 bases. CDR3 length: 16 residues. As DNA, the CDR3 is TGTGCCAGCAGCTGGACTAGCGGGAGTAGCACAGATACGCAGTATTTT. Protein: CASSWTSGSSTDTQYF. Supplemented by reference TRBV11-2 and TRBJ2-3, the full variable domain reads EAGVAQSPRYKIIEKRQSVAFWCNPISGHATLYWYQQILGQGPKLLIQFQNNGVVDDSQLPKDRFSAERLKGVDSTLKIQPAKLEDSAVYLCASSWTSGSSTDTQYFGPGTRLTVL.

As for this clone: Other DNA variants within this sample encode the same CDR3. The rearrangement uses TRBV5-1 and TRBJ2-5; 7 nucleotides line up with TRBD1. With 0 bases clipped from V and 8 bases from J, the junction kept 4 bases outside the gene matches. The CDR3 spans 13 residues. CDR1 and CDR2 from the germline V gene are SGHRS and YFSETQ. As DNA, the CDR3 is TGCGCCAGCAGCTTGGGGCAGGGGGAAACCCAGTACTTC. This translates into CASSLGQGETQYF. Full variable domain (remainder filled in from reference TRBV5-1 and TRBJ2-5): KAGVTQTPRYLIKTRGQQVTLSCSPISGHRSVSWYQQTPGQGLQFLFEYFSETQRNKGNFPGRFSGRQFSNSRSEMNVSTLELGDSALYLCASSLGQGETQYFGPGTRLLVL.

The chain recombines TRBV29-1 with TRBJ2-1, with D possibly being TRBD1 or TRBD2 (5 bases each). This CDR3 comprises 14 residues. V was shortened by 1 base and J by 10 bases, with 17 bases between the two germline ends. Looked up from germline, CDR1 is SQVTM and CDR2 is ANQGSEA. The CDR3 here is CSVEAGPASPEQFF. The DNA of the CDR3 is TGCAGCGTTGAAGCGGGGCCTGCAAGCCCGGAGCAGTTCTTC.